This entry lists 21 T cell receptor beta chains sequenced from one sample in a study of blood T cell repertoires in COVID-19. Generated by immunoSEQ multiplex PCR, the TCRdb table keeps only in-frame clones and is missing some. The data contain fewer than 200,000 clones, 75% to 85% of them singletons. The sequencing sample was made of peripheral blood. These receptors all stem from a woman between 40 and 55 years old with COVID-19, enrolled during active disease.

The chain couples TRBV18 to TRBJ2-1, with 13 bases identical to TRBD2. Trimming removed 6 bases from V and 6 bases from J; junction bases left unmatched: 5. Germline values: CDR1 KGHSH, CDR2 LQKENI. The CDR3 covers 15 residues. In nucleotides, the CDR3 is TGTGCCAGCTCCCCGAGGACTAGCGGGAGCAATGAGCAGTTCTTC. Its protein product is CASSPRTSGSNEQFF.

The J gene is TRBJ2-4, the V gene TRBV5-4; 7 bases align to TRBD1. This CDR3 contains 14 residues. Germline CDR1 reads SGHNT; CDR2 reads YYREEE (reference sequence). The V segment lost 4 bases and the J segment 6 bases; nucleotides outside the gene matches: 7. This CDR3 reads CASSLRDSLNIQYF. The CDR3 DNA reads TGTGCCAGCAGCCTCAGGGACAGCCTAAACATTCAGTACTTC.

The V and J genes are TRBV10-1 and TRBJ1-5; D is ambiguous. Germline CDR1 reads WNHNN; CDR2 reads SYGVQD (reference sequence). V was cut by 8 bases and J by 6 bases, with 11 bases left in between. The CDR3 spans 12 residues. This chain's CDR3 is CASSEGGQPQHF. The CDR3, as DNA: TGCGCCAGCTCGGAGGGAGGTCAGCCCCAGCATTTT.

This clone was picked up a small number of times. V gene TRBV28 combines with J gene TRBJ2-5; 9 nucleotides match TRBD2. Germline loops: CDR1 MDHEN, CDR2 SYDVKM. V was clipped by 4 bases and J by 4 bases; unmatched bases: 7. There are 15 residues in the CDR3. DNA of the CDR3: TGTGCCAGCAGTTCAGGCGGGAGGGCCTCAGAGACCCAGTACTTC. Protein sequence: CASSSGGRASETQYF.

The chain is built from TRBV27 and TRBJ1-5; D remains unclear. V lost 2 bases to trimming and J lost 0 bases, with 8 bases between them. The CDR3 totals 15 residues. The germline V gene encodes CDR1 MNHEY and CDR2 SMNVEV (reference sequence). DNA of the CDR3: TGTGCCAGCAGTTTAGGGCAAAATAGCAATCAGCCCCAGCATTTT. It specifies CASSLGQNSNQPQHF.

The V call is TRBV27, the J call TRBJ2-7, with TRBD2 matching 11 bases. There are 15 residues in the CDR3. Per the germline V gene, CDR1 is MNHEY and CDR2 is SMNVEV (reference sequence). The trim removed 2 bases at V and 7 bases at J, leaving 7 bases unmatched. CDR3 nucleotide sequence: TGTGCCAGCAGTTTAGGTAGCGGGAGGGCTAAAGAGCAGTACTTC. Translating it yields CASSLGSGRAKEQYF.

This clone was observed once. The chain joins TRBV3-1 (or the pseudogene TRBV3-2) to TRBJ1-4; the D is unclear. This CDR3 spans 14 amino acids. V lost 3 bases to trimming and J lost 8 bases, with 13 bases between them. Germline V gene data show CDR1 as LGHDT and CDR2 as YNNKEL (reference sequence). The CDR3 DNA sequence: TGTGCCAGCAGCCAGCGAGGTGGGGAGGAAAAACTGTTTTTT. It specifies CASSQRGGEEKLFF.

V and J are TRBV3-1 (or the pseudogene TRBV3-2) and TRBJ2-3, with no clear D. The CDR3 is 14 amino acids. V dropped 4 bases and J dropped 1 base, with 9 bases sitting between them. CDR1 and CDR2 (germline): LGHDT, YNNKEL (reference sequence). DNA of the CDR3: TGTGCCAGCAGCCCGGAGTCGGGCACAGATACGCAGTATTTT. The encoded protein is CASSPESGTDTQYF.

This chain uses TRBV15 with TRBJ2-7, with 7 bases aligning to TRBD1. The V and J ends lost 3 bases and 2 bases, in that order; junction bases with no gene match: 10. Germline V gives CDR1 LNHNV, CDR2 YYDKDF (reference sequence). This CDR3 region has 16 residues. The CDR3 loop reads CATSRDGQATAYEQYF. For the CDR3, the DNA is TGTGCCACCAGCAGGGATGGACAGGCCACGGCCTACGAGCAGTACTTC.

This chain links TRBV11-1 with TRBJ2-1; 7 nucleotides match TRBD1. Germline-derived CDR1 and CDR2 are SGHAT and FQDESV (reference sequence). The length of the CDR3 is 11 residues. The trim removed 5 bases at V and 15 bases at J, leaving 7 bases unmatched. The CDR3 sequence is CASSLDRVSFF. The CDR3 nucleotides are TGTGCCAGCAGCCTCGACAGGGTTTCGTTCTTC.

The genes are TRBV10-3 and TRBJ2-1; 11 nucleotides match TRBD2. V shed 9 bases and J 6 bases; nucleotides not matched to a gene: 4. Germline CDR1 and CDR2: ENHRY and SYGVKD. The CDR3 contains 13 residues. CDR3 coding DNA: TGTGCCATTGCCACTAGCGGGGGCAATGAGCAGTTCTTC. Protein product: CAIATSGGNEQFF.

CDR3 loop: CASSLDPPGLAGNEQFF. The CDR3 nucleotides read TGTGCCAGCAGCTTAGATCCCCCCGGACTAGCGGGTAATGAGCAGTTCTTC. The J gene is TRBJ2-1, the V gene TRBV11-2; 11 bases match TRBD2. V lost 0 bases to trimming and J lost 7 bases; unmatched junction nucleotides: 8. Germline V lookup: CDR1 SGHAT, CDR2 FQNNGV. This CDR3 is 17 amino acids long.

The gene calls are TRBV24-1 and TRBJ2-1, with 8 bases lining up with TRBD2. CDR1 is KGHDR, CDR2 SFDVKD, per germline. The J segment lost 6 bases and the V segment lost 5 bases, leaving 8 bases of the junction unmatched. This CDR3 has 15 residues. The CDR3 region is CATSGTGTSFNEQFF. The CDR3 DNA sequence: TGTGCCACCAGTGGTACCGGGACTAGTTTCAATGAGCAGTTCTTC.

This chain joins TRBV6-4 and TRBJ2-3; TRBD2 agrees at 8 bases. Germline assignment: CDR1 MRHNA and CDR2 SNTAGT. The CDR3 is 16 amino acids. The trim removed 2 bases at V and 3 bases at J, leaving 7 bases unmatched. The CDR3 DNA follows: TGTGCCAGCAGTGACGAAGGCGGGGGGCCTACAGATACGCAGTATTTT. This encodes CASSDEGGGPTDTQYF.

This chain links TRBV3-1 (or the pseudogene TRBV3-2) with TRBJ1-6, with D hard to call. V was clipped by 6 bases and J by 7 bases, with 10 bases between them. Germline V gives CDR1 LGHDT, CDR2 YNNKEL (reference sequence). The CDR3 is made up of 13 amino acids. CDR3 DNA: TGTGCCAGCAGGACCGGGAGCAATTCACCCCTCCACTTT. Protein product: CASRTGSNSPLHF.

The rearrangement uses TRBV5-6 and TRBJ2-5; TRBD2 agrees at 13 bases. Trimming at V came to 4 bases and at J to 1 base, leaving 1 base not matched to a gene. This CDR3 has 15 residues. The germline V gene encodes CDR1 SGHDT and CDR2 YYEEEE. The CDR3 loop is CASSRTSGSQETQYF. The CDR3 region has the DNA TGTGCCAGCAGCCGGACTAGCGGGAGCCAAGAGACCCAGTACTTC.

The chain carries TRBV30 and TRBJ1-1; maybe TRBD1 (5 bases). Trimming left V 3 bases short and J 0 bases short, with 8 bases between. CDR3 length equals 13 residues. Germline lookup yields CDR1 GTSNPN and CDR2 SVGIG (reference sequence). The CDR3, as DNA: TGTGCCTGGAGGAGGACAATGAACACTGAAGCTTTCTTT. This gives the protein CAWRRTMNTEAFF. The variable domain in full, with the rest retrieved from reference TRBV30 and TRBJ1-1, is SQTIHQWPATLVQPVGSPLSLECTVEGTSNPNLYWYRQAAGRGLQLLFYSVGIGQISSEVPQNLSASRPQDRQFILSSKKLLLSDSGFYLCAWRRTMNTEAFFGQGTRLTVV.

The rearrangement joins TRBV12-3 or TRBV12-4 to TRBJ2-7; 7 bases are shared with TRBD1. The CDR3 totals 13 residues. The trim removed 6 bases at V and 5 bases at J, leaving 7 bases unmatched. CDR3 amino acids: CASSSGTVDEQYF. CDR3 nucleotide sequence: TGTGCCAGCAGCTCCGGGACAGTGGACGAGCAGTACTTC.

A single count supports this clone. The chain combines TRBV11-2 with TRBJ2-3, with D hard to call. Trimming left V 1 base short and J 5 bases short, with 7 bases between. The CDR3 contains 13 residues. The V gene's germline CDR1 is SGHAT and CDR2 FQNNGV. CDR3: CASSLVLRDTQYF. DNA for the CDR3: TGTGCCAGCAGCTTAGTCTTGCGAGATACGCAGTATTTT.

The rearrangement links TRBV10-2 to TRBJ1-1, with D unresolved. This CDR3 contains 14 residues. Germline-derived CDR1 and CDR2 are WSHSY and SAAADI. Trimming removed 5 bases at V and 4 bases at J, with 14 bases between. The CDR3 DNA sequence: TGCGCCAGCAGTCGTGGGGAGAGGGTCACTGAAGCTTTCTTT. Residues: CASSRGERVTEAFF.

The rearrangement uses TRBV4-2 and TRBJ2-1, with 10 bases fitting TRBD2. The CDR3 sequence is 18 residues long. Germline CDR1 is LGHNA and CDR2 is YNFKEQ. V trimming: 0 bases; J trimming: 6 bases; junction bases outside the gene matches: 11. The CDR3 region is CASSQDPDSGGVFNEQFF. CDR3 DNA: TGTGCCAGCAGCCAAGACCCGGACAGCGGGGGGGTTTTCAATGAGCAGTTCTTC.